This TCR beta chain stems from a study of blood T cell repertoires in COVID-19 (dated by TCRdb to the early 2020s). In terms of the full investigation: The collaborator samples originated in the United States, Italy and Spain and spanned the acute and convalescent phases of COVID-19. The prospective study material was composed of cDNA or gDNA derived from T cells, B-cell-depleted T cells, or PBMCs. The dataset comprised deeply sampled blood TCRbeta repertoires from subjects exposed to, actively infected with, or recovered from COVID-19. The repertoires were made available in a free public database intended to serve as a resource for research on the immune response to SARS-CoV-2. Samples were obtained from the ongoing ImmuneRACE study (first 160 participants) and from 1,254 subjects provided by 6 global collaborators. The sample metadata nearly always contained a de-identified subject ID, COVID-19 status, age in years and sex. Where available, HLA class I and class II types were taken from metadata supplied by the sample provider and were not determined by assay-based typing. What the work shows at the level of the full study, not this receptor alone: The amount of clinical and demographic metadata varied by source and participant and was provided uncurated.

TCRbeta CDR3 regions were amplified from genomic DNA by means of the immunoSEQ Assay, a bias-controlled multiplex PCR. From the authors' description of their analysis: Nucleated cell counts per sample were estimated from amplification of reference gene primers within the assay. To quantify the absolute abundance of each unique TCRbeta CDR3 rearrangement, sequence reads were collapsed and filtered. For each sample, productive Simpson clonality was calculated by taking the square root of Simpson's diversity index across productive rearrangements. This immuneACCESS table, as held by TCRdb, lists in-frame sequences with V and J called but not all clones. Of the missing ones, under half trace to an unresolved V gene in checked studies; the others have no known cause. D and trimming come from the DNA, and the V and J calls and clone size come from that table. A total of about 280,000 clones appear in this sample, roughly 85% of them only once. 5% of the sample goes to the ten largest clones.

Trimming accounts for 0 bases at V and 4 bases at J, while the number of junction bases matched to no gene is 1. From a lookup of the germline V gene, CDR1 and CDR2 are SGHRS and YFSETQ. The CDR3 runs 14 amino acids, cysteine and phenylalanine included. The entry retains the CDR3 DNA only, 42 bases that are in frame from base 1. This clone was recorded once. Its antigen is still unknown. It has no much larger one-base neighbor in the sample; base qualities were not kept. Participants in the prospective study were enrolled through a virtual design, were aged roughly 18 to 90 years, and lived in 24 United States geographic areas. In the prospective study, cohorts were assigned on the basis of participant-reported clinical history obtained from a screening survey and a study questionnaire. Exposed participants were defined as having been in contact with someone with a PCR-confirmed or clinician-diagnosed COVID-19 case within 2 weeks of study entry. Each participant in the prospective study had whole blood, serum and a nasopharyngeal or oropharyngeal swab collected by mobile phlebotomists. Additional blood draws and questionnaires over an approximately 2-month period could optionally be provided by prospective study participants. Before DNA extraction, blood samples from the prospective study were shipped at room temperature or frozen.

Sequencing used PBMCs or T cells enriched from blood (not recorded which). This TCR derives from a man aged 35-49 years who had been exposed to COVID-19. This chain is built from TRBV5-1 and TRBJ2-7; 10 middle bases align to TRBD2. CDR3 loop: CASSLDSGRYEQYF. The DNA is TGCGCCAGCAGCTTGGATAGCGGGAGGTACGAGCAGTACTTC.